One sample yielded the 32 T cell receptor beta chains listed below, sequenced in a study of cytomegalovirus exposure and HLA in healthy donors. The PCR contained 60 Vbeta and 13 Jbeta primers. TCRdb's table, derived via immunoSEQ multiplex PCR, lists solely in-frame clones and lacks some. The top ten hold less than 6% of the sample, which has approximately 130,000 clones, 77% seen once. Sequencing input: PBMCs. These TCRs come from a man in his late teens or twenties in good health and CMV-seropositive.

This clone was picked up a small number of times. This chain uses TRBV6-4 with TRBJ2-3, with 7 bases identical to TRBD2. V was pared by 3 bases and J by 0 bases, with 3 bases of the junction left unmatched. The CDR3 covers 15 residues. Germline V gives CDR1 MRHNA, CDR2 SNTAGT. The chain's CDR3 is CASSEGSGSTDTQYF. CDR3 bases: TGTGCCAGCAGTGAAGGTAGCGGGAGCACAGATACGCAGTATTTT.

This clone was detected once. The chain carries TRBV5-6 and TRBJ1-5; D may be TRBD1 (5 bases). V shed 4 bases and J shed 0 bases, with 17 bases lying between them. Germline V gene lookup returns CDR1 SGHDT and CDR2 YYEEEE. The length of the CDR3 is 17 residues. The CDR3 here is CASSLKVGPYSNQPQHF. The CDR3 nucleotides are TGTGCCAGCAGCCTAAAGGTGGGGCCCTATAGCAATCAGCCCCAGCATTTT.

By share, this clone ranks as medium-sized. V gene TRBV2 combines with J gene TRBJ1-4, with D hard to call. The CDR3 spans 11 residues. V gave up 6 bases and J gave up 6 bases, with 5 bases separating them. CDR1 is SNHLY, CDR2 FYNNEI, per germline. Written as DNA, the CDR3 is TGTGCCAGCAGCCCCTATGAAAAACTGTTTTTT. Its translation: CASSPYEKLFF.

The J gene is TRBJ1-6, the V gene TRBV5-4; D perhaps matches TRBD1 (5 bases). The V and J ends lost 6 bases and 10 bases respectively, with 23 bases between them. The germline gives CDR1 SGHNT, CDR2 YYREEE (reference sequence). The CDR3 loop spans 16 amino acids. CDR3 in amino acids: CASTNGGSRAESPLHF. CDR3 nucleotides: TGTGCCAGCACCAATGGAGGGAGCAGGGCGGAATCACCCCTCCACTTT.

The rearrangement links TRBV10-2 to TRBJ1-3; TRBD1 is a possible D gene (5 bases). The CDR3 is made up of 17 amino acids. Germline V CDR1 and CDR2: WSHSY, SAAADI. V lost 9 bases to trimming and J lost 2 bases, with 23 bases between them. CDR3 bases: TGCGCCAGGTGGCCAGGGCGTCATCTACACGCTGGAAACACCATATATTTT. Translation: CARWPGRHLHAGNTIYF.

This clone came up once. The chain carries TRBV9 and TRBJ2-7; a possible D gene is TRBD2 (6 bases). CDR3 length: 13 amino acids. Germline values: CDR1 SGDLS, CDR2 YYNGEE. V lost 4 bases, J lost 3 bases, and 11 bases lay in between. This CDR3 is CASSPPSDYEQYF. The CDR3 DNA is TGTGCCAGCAGCCCTCCTAGCGACTACGAGCAGTACTTC.

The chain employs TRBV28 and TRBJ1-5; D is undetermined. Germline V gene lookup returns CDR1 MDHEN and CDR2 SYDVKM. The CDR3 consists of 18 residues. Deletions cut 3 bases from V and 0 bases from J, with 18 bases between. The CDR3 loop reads CASSFSGIGSYSNQPQHF. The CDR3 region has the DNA TGTGCCAGCAGTTTTTCAGGAATTGGTTCTTATAGCAATCAGCCCCAGCATTTT.

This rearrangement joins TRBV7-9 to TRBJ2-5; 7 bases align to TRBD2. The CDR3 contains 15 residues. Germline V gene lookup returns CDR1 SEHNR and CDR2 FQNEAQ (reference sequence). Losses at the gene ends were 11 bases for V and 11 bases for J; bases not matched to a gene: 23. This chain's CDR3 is CALAFGGGNGGEQYF. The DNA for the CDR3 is TGTGCCCTAGCGTTCGGGGGAGGGAACGGGGGAGAGCAGTACTTC. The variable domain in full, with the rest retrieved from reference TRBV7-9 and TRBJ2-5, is DTGVSQNPRHKITKRGQNVTFRCDPISEHNRLYWYRQTLGQGPEFLTYFQNEAQLEKSRLLSDRFSAERPKGSFSTLEIQRTEQGDSAMYLCALAFGGGNGGEQYFGPGTRLLVL.

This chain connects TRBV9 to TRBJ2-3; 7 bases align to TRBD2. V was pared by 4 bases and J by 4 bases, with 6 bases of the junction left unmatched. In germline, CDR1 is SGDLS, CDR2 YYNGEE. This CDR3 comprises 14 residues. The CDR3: CASSLRTSSDTQYF. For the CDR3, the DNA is TGTGCCAGCAGCCTCCGGACTAGTTCAGATACGCAGTATTTT.

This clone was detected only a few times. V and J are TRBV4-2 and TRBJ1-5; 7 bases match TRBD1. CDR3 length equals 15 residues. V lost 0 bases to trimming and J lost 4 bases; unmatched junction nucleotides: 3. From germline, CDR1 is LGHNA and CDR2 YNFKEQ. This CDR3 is CASSQDGQVNQPQHF. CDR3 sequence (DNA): TGTGCCAGCAGCCAAGATGGACAGGTAAATCAGCCCCAGCATTTT.

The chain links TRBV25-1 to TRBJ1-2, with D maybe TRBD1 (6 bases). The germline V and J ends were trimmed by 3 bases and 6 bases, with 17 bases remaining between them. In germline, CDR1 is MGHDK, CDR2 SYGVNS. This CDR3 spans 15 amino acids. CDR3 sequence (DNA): TGTGCCAGCAGTGATGTCGGCAGGGGAATCCATGGCTACACCTTC. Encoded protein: CASSDVGRGIHGYTF.

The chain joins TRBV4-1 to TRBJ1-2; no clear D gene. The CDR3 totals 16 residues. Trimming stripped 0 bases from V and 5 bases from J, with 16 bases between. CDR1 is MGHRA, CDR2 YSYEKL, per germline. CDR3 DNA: TGCGCCAGCAGCCAAGATTTGATACAGAACTCGTATGGCTACACCTTC. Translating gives CASSQDLIQNSYGYTF.

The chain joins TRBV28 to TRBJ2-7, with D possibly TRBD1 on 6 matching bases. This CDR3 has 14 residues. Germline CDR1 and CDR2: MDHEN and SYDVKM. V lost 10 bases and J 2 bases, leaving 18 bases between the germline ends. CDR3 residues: CATLRQAGTYEQYF. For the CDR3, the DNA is TGTGCCACCCTCCGACAGGCCGGGACCTACGAGCAGTACTTC.

This chain's CDR3 is CASSEGLNTDTQYF. Here the CDR3 DNA reads TGTGCCAGCAGTGAGGGACTTAACACAGATACGCAGTATTTT. The chain employs TRBV7-2 and TRBJ2-3; possibly TRBD2 for D (6 bases). V was trimmed by 6 bases and J by 2 bases, leaving 12 bases between them. This CDR3 is built from 14 residues. Germline V gene lookup returns CDR1 SGHTA and CDR2 FQGNSA.

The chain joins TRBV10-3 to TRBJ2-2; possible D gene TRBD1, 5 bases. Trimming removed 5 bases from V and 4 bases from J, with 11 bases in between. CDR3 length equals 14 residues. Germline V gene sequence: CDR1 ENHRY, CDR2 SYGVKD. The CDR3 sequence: CAISYTGSTGELFF. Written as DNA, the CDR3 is TGTGCCATCAGTTATACAGGTTCCACCGGGGAGCTGTTTTTT.

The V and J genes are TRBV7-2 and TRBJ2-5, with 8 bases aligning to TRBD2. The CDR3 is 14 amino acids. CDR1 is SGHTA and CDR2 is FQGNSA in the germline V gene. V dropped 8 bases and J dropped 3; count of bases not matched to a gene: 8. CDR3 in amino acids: CASSVGGAEETQYF. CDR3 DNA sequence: TGTGCCAGCTCCGTCGGGGGGGCGGAAGAGACCCAGTACTTC.

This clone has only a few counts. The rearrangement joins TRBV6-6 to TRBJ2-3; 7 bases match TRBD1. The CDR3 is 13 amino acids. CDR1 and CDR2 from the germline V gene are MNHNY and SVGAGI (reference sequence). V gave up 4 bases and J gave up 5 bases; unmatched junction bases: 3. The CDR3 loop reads CASSSQGEDTQYF. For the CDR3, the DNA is TGTGCCAGCAGTTCCCAGGGGGAAGATACGCAGTATTTT.

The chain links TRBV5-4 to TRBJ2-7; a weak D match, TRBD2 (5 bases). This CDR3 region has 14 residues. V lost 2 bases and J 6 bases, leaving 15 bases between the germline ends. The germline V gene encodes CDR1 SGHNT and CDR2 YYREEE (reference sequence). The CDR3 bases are TGTGCCAGCAGCTTCGACCCGGACGGGGTCGAGCAGTACTTC. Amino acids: CASSFDPDGVEQYF. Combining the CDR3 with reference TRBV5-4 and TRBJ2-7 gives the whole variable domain ETGVTQSPTHLIKTRGQQVTLRCSSQSGHNTVSWYQQALGQGPQFIFQYYREEENGRGNFPPRFSGLQFPNYSSELNVNALELDDSALYLCASSFDPDGVEQYFGPGTRLTVT.

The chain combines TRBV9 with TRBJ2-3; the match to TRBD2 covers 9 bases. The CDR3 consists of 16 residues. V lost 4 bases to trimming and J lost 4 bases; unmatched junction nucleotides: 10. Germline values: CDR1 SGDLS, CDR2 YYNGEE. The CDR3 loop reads CASSLRLAGAADTQYF. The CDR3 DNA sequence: TGTGCCAGCAGCTTACGGTTAGCGGGAGCAGCAGATACGCAGTATTTT.

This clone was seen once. CDR3 DNA sequence: TGTGCCAGCAGTTACTTCAGGCAGGGCGGGGAGCTGTTTTTT. It is translated as CASSYFRQGGELFF. The chain joins TRBV6-5 to TRBJ2-2, with a weak D call TRBD1 (5 bases). The CDR3 is 14 residues long. Trimming stripped 1 base from V and 7 bases from J, with 10 bases between. CDR1 is MNHEY and CDR2 is SVGAGI in the germline V gene.

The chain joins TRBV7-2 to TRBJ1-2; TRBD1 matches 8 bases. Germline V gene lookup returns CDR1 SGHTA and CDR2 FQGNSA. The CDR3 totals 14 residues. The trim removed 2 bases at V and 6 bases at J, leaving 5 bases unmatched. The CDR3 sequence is CASSLYAGGDGYTF. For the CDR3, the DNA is TGTGCCAGCAGCTTATATGCAGGGGGCGATGGCTACACCTTC.

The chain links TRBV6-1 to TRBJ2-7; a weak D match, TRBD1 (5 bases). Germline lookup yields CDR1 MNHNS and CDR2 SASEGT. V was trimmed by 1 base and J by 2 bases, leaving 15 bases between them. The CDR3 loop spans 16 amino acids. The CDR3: CASSEEGNPTTYEQYF. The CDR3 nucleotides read TGTGCCAGCAGTGAAGAGGGGAATCCAACAACCTACGAGCAGTACTTC.

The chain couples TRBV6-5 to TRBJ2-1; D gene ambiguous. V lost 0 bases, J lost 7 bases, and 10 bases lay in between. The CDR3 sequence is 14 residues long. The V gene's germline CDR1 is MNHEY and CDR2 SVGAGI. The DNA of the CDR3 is TGTGCCAGCAGTTACTCGTTTCGAGATAATGAGCAGTTCTTC. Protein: CASSYSFRDNEQFF.

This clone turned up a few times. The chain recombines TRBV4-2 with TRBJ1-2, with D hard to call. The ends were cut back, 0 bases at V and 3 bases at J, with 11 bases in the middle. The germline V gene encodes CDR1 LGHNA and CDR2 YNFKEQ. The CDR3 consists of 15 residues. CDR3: CASSQDRTTDYGYTF. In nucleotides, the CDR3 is TGTGCCAGCAGCCAAGACCGCACCACAGACTATGGCTACACCTTC.

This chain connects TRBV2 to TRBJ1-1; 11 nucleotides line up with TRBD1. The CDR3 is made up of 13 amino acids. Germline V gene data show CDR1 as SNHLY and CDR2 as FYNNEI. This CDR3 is CGGQGARDTEAFF. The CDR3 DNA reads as TGTGGAGGACAGGGGGCGCGTGACACTGAAGCTTTCTTT.

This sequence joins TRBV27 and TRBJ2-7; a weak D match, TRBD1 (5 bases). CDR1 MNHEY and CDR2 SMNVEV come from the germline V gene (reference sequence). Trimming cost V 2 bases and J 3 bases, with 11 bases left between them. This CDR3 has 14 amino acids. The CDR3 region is CASSLPDSLYEQYF. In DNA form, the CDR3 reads TGTGCCAGCAGTTTACCCGACAGCCTCTACGAGCAGTACTTC.

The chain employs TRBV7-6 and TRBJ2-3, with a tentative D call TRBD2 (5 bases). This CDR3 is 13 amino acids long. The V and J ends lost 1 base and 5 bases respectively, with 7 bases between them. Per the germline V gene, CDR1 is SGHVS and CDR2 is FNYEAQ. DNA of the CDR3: TGTGCCAGCAGCTTAGTGGCGGGAGATACGCAGTATTTT. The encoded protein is CASSLVAGDTQYF.

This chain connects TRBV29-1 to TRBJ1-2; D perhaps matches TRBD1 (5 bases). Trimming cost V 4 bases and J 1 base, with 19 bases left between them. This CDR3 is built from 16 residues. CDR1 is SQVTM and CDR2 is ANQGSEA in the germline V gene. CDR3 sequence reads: CSVAGIGEVFNYGYTF. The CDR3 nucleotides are TGCAGCGTTGCAGGTATAGGGGAAGTTTTTAACTATGGCTACACCTTC.

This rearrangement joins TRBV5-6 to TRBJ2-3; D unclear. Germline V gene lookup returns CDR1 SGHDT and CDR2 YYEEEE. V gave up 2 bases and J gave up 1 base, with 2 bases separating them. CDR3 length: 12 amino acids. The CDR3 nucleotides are TGTGCCAGCAGCTTCGGCACAGATACGCAGTATTTT. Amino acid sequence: CASSFGTDTQYF.

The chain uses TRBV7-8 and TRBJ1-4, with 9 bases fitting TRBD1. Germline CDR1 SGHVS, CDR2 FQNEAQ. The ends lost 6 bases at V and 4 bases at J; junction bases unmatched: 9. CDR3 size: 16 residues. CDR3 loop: CASRTTGQGYNEKLFF. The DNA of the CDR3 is TGTGCCAGCAGGACAACGGGACAGGGCTATAATGAAAAACTGTTTTTT.

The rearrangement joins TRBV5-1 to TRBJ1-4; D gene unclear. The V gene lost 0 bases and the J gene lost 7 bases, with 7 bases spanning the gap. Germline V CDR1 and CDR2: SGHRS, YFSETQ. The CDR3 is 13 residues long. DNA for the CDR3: TGCGCCAGCAGCTTGGAGCGGGTTGAAAAACTGTTTTTT. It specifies CASSLERVEKLFF. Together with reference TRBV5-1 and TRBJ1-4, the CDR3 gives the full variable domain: KAGVTQTPRYLIKTRGQQVTLSCSPISGHRSVSWYQQTPGQGLQFLFEYFSETQRNKGNFPGRFSGRQFSNSRSEMNVSTLELGDSALYLCASSLERVEKLFFGSGTQLSVL.

The CDR3 DNA follows: TGTGCCAGCAGTTTAGTAGCGGGAGGGCCAAATGAGCAGTTCTTC. The encoded protein is CASSLVAGGPNEQFF. V is TRBV27 and J is TRBJ2-1, with TRBD2 matching over 11 bases. Looked up from germline, CDR1 is MNHEY and CDR2 is SMNVEV (reference sequence). The CDR3 consists of 15 residues. J was trimmed by 7 bases and V by 2 bases; bases with no gene match: 4.